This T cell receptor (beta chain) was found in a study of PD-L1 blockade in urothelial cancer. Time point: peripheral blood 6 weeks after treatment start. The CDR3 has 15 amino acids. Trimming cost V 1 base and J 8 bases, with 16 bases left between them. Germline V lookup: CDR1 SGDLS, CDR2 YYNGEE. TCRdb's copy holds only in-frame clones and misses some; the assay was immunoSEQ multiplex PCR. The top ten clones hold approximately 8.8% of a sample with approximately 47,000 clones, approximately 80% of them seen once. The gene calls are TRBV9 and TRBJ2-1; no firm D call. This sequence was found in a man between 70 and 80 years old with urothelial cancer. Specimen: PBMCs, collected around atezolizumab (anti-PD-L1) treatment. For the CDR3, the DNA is TGTGCCAGCAGCGTATACGGCCAGGCACACGATGAGCAGTTCTTC. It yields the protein CASSVYGQAHDEQFF.